Reported below is one T cell receptor (beta chain). Antigen: not known. This specimen belongs to a study of shared clonotypes between healthy human individuals. Study-wide results and limits: About 5% was the fraction of naive CD4 clonotypes found shared across several donors. Researchers found naive subsets generally carried larger estimated richness than memory subsets. Blood was the sole source, and tissue repertoires probably differ.

Germline loops: CDR1 MNHEY, CDR2 SVGAGI. The CDR3 length is 15 residues. V was trimmed by 7 bases and J by 4 bases, leaving 17 bases between them. The run depth of the assay was deep. The method was immunoSEQ multiplex PCR; TCRdb's version includes in-frame clones alone and lacks a portion of them. The top ten hold approximately 1.6% of the sample, which has about 2.2 million clones, about 94% seen once. Cells designated naive CD8 were CD45RO-negative and were positively selected for CCR7, with terminally differentiated effector memory CD45RA+ cells excluded. The V gene is TRBV6-5, the J gene TRBJ2-1, with a tentative D call TRBD2 (5 bases). This sequence was found in a man younger than 30 in good health. Some clones in this sample may be carry-over from other donors' samples. Source material: naive CD8+ T cells from PBMCs. CDR3 region: CASTLGRGAYNEQFF. DNA of the CDR3: TGTGCCAGCACCTTAGGCCGGGGAGCTTACAATGAGCAGTTCTTC.